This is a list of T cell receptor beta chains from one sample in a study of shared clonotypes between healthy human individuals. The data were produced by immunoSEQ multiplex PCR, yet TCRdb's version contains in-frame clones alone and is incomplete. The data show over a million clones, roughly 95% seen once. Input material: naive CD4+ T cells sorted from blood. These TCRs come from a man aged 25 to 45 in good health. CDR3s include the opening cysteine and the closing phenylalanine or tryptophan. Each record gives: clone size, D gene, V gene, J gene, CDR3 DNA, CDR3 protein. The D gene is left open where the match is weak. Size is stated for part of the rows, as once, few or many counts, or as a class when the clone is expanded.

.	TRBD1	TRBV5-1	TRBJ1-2	TGCGCCAGCAGCCGGGCTGAGACAGGGGGCGCAGCGTTCTATGGCTACACCTTC	CASSRAETGGAAFYGYTF
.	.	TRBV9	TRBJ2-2	TGTGCCAGCAGCGTAGTAAGTGGCAACACCGGGGAGCTGTTTTTT	CASSVVSGNTGELFF
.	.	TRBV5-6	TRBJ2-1	TGTGCCAGCAGCTTGTCCGGGACGGGCTCCTACAATGAGCAGTTCTTC	CASSLSGTGSYNEQFF
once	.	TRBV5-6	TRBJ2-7	TGTGCCAGCAGCTTGCGTCCGAACTCCTACGAGCAGTACTTC	CASSLRPNSYEQYF
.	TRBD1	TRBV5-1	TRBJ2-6	TGCGCCAGCAGCTACCTCCACTCGACAGGGGGCCGGTCTGGGGCCAACGTCCTGACTTTC	CASSYLHSTGGRSGANVLTF
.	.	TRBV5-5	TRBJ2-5	TGTGCCAGCAGCTTTGGGAGTGGAGAGACCCAGTACTTC	CASSFGSGETQYF
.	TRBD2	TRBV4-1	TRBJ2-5	TGCGCCAGCAGCCAGGGTGGACTAGCTTGGGAGACCCAGTACTTC	CASSQGGLAWETQYF
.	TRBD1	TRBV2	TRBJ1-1	TGTGCCAGCATTACACGGACAGGGGGACCTGAAGCTTTCTTT	CASITRTGGPEAFF
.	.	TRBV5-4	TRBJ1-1	TGTGCCAGCAGCCAACCAGGCCCTGAAGCTTTCTTT	CASSQPGPEAFF
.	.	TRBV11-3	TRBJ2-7	TGTGCCAGCAGCTTAAGTTCGGACAGGGAGGGCGAGCAGTACTTC	CASSLSSDREGEQYF
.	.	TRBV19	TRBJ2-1	TGTGCCACTTCATCAGGTCGCCCTTACAATGAGCAGTTCTTC	CATSSGRPYNEQFF
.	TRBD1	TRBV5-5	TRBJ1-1	TGTGCCAGCAGCTATGACAGGGCGGGCACTGAAGCTTTCTTT	CASSYDRAGTEAFF
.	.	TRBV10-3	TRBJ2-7	TGTGCCAGAGCCGGGGGCAGCTCCTACGAGCAGTACTTC	CARAGGSSYEQYF
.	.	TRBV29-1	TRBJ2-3	TGCAGCGTCGGGCCCAGAATGTCAACAGATACGCAGTATTTT	CSVGPRMSTDTQYF
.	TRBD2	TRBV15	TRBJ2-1	TGTGCCACTGGACCGGGACTAGTCTCCTACAATGAGCAGTTCTTC	CATGPGLVSYNEQFF
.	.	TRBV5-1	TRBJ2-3	TGCGCCAGCACCCAATCGGGACTCATCACAGATACGCAGTATTTT	CASTQSGLITDTQYF
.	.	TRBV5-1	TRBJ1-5	TGCGCCAGCAGCTTAAGTAGCAATCAGCCCCAGCATTTT	CASSLSSNQPQHF
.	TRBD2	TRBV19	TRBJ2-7	TGTGCCAGTAGTCCGTGGACTAGCGGGCGACTATCCTACGAGCAGTACTTC	CASSPWTSGRLSYEQYF
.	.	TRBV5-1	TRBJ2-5	TGCGCCAGCAGCTTGGAGCAGGGCGCGGAGACCCAGTACTTC	CASSLEQGAETQYF
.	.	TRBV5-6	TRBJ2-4	TGTGCCAGCAGCCCCCCGGGGACCAAAAACATTCAGTACTTC	CASSPPGTKNIQYF
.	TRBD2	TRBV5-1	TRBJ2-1	TGCGCCAGCCAGATTAGCGGGTCCTACAATGAGCAGTTCTTC	CASQISGSYNEQFF
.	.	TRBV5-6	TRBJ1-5	TGTGCCAGCAGCCGGTACAGGGATTATAGCAATCAGCCCCAGCATTTT	CASSRYRDYSNQPQHF
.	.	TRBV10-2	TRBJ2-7	TGCGCCAGTCGCGGACTCGGCGGTCGAGTAGACGAGCAGCACTTC	CASRGLGGRVDEQHF
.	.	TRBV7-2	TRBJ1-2	TGTGCCAGCAGCTTAGCGGGGGTATATGGCTACACCTTC	CASSLAGVYGYTF
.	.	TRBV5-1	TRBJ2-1	TGCGCCAGCAGCCGGCAGGGAGATGAGCAGTTCTTC	CASSRQGDEQFF
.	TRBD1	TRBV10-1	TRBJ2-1	TGCGCCAGCAGTGACAACAGGGGGATCTACAATGAGCAGTTCTTC	CASSDNRGIYNEQFF
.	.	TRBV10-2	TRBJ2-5	TGCGCCAGCGGATCCGGGGGAGAGACCCAGTACTTC	CASGSGGETQYF
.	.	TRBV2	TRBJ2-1	TGTGCCAGCAGTGACATAGGGAGCGGAGGGAATGAGCAGTTCTTC	CASSDIGSGGNEQFF
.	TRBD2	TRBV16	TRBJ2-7	TGTGCCAGCAGCCAATACCTTGGTACCGGGACTAGCGAAAGCTACGAGCAGTACTTC	CASSQYLGTGTSESYEQYF
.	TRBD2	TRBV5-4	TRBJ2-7	TGTGCCAGCACCCCAACGGGGGGAGTTTCGAGCGAGCAGTACTTC	CASTPTGGVSSEQYF
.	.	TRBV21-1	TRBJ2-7	TGTGCCAGCTTAACCATCTCCGGGACAGGGGTAACCTACGAGCAGTACTTC	CASLTISGTGVTYEQYF
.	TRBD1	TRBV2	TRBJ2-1	TGTGCCAGCAACCCGGACAGGGGCTCCTACAATGAGCAGTTCTTC	CASNPDRGSYNEQFF
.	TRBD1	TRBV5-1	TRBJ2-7	TGCGCCAGCAGCCCGCGGGACAGGGAATCAGAGCAGTACTTC	CASSPRDRESEQYF